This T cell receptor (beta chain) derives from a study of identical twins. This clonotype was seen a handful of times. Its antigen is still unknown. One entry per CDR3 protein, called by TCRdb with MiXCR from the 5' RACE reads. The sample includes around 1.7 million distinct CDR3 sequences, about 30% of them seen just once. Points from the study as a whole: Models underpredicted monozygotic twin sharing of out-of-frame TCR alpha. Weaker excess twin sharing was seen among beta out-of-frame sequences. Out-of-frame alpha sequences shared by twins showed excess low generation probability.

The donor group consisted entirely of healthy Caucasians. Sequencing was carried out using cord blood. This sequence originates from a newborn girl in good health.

CDR3 protein: CASSQPQSGRVYGYTF. In DNA form, the CDR3 reads TGCGCCAGCAGCCAACCCCAATCGGGGAGGGTCTATGGCTACACCTTC. This rearrangement joins TRBV4-1 to TRBJ1-2; no reliable D call. From germline, CDR1 is MGHRA and CDR2 YSYEKL. The length of the CDR3 is 16 residues. Trimming pared 2 bases from V and 4 bases from J, leaving 17 bases between.